One sample yielded the 30 T cell receptor beta chains listed below, sequenced in a study of blood T cell repertoires in COVID-19. Clones were read by immunoSEQ multiplex PCR, and TCRdb kept only the in-frame ones, dropping some. Among approximately 22,000 clones, more than 70% were seen once, and the ten largest hold roughly 6.4%. The sample taken for sequencing was peripheral blood. These receptors were collected from a human donor in a cohort sampled during active COVID-19.

This chain uses TRBV24-1 with TRBJ1-5; tentatively, D is TRBD1 (5 bases). The V and J ends lost 9 bases and 7 bases respectively, with 12 bases between them. Germline CDR1 and CDR2: KGHDR and SFDVKD. The CDR3 has 12 residues. CDR3 residues: CATGGVGQPQHF. The CDR3 bases are TGTGCCACCGGGGGGGTTGGACAGCCCCAGCATTTT.

The V gene is TRBV7-8, the J gene TRBJ2-3, with 8 bases aligning to TRBD2. This CDR3 contains 16 residues. Germline CDR1 SGHVS, CDR2 FQNEAQ. V shed 5 bases, J shed 3 bases, and the junction held 10 bases outside the gene matches. The CDR3 loop is CASSGSGTSPTDTQYF. CDR3 in DNA: TGTGCCAGCAGCGGTTCAGGGACTAGTCCTACAGATACGCAGTATTTT.

The gene calls are TRBV19 and TRBJ1-1; no clear D gene. Germline values: CDR1 LNHDA, CDR2 SQIVND (reference sequence). The CDR3 is made up of 13 amino acids. Trimming took 1 base from V and 1 from J, leaving 4 bases between them. Here the CDR3 DNA reads TGTGCCAGTAGTATAGGACAGAACACTGAAGCTTTCTTT. Encoded protein: CASSIGQNTEAFF. The variable domain in full, completed from reference TRBV19 and TRBJ1-1, reads DGGITQSPKYLFRKEGQNVTLSCEQNLNHDAMYWYRQDPGQGLRLIYYSQIVNDFQKGDIAEGYSVSREKKESFPLTVTSAQKNPTAFYLCASSIGQNTEAFFGQGTRLTVV.

The genes are TRBV7-3 and TRBJ2-3, with 11 bases fitting TRBD2. The CDR3 loop spans 15 amino acids. Trimming cost V 4 bases and J 5 bases; bases outside gene matches: 5. CDR1 is SGHTA, CDR2 FQGTGA, per germline. CDR3 DNA sequence: TGTGCCAGCAGCTCTAGCGGGAGGCCGGAAGATACGCAGTATTTT. Translation: CASSSSGRPEDTQYF.

The chain joins TRBV12-5 to TRBJ2-3, with D perhaps matching TRBD1 (6 bases). CDR3 length equals 15 residues. V lost 7 bases to trimming and J lost 3 bases, with 17 bases between them. Germline CDR1 is LGHNT and CDR2 is FRNRAP. DNA for the CDR3: TGTGCTAGTGATGAGAGACAGGTAAGAACAGATACGCAGTATTTT. It is translated as CASDERQVRTDTQYF.

This chain joins TRBV11-2 and TRBJ2-1; D unresolved. CDR1 is SGHAT, CDR2 FQNNGV, per germline. The ends were cut back, 3 bases at V and 6 bases at J, with 9 bases in the middle. This CDR3 region has 13 residues. The CDR3 nucleotides are TGTGCCAGCAGCTTGAGTCTCGTCAATGAGCAGTTCTTC. Its protein product is CASSLSLVNEQFF.

The gene calls are TRBV3-1 (or the pseudogene TRBV3-2) and TRBJ1-5; D remains unclear. CDR1 and CDR2 (germline): LGHDT, YNNKEL (reference sequence). With 0 bases removed from V and 3 bases from J, the gap between germline ends came to 3 bases. This CDR3 has 13 amino acids. The CDR3 DNA reads TGTGCCAGCAGCCAAGACAACAATCAGCCCCAGCATTTT. Its protein is CASSQDNNQPQHF.

The CDR3 DNA reads as TGTGCCTGGAGGATTAAGAGACTAGCGGCCTACGAGCAGTACTTC. It encodes CAWRIKRLAAYEQYF. This chain links TRBV30 with TRBJ2-7, with 9 bases that match TRBD2. The CDR3 consists of 15 residues. J lost 2 bases, V lost 3 bases, and 8 bases had no gene match. Germline-derived CDR1 and CDR2 are GTSNPN and SVGIG (reference sequence). The variable domain in full, completed from reference TRBV30 and TRBJ2-7, reads SQTIHQWPATLVQPVGSPLSLECTVEGTSNPNLYWYRQAAGRGLQLLFYSVGIGQISSEVPQNLSASRPQDRQFILSSKKLLLSDSGFYLCAWRIKRLAAYEQYFGPGTRLTVT.

The chain carries TRBV4-2 and TRBJ2-1; a weak D match, TRBD2 (5 bases). The CDR3 is 18 amino acids. The V end was cut by 0 bases, the J end by 8 bases, with 23 bases between. In germline, CDR1 is LGHNA, CDR2 YNFKEQ. CDR3 in DNA: TGTGCCAGCAGCCAAGAGGTCAGGCCTTCCGGGATTTGGTATGAGCAGTTCTTC. As protein: CASSQEVRPSGIWYEQFF.

V usage is TRBV19 and J usage is TRBJ1-5, with a possible D match to TRBD1 (5 bases). V dropped 3 bases and J dropped 5 bases, with 14 bases sitting between them. This CDR3 spans 15 amino acids. Germline assignment: CDR1 LNHDA and CDR2 SQIVND (reference sequence). CDR3 DNA: TGTGCCAGTAGTATCAAGGGGTTAATCTATCAGCCCCAGCATTTT. This translates into CASSIKGLIYQPQHF.

Points on this clone: An end of the junction differs from the germline gene, which may be a read error. V and J are TRBV11-3 and TRBJ2-7; 8 nucleotides match TRBD2. Germline V CDR1 and CDR2: SGHNT, YENEEA. This CDR3 contains 11 residues. The CDR3 loop reads CASSSSGLVFF. The DNA of the CDR3 is TGTGCCAGCAGCTCATCGGGACTAGTTTTTTTC.

The rearrangement joins TRBV3-1 (or the pseudogene TRBV3-2) to TRBJ2-2; D uncertain. Deletions cut 1 base from V and 6 bases from J, with 6 bases between. CDR3 size: 13 residues. The germline gives CDR1 LGHDT, CDR2 YNNKEL (reference sequence). This chain's CDR3 is CASSQVLSGELFF. For the CDR3, the DNA is TGTGCCAGCAGCCAAGTACTCTCCGGGGAGCTGTTTTTT.

This chain connects TRBV6-1 to TRBJ2-7, with TRBD1 identical over 7 bases. The ends lost 3 bases at V and 0 bases at J; junction bases unmatched: 5. CDR3 length equals 15 residues. Germline CDR1 and CDR2: MNHNS and SASEGT. The CDR3 protein is CASSERQGSSYEQYF. The CDR3, as DNA: TGTGCCAGCAGTGAGAGACAGGGCAGCTCCTACGAGCAGTACTTC.

V gene TRBV6-5 combines with J gene TRBJ1-2; TRBD1 is a possible D gene (5 bases). The germline gives CDR1 MNHEY, CDR2 SVGAGI. The CDR3 runs to 13 residues. Trimming removed 4 bases from V and 8 bases from J, with 14 bases in between. CDR3 region: CASSSGPNRGYTF. CDR3 DNA: TGTGCCAGCAGTTCTGGGCCAAACAGGGGCTACACCTTC.

The chain combines TRBV2 with TRBJ2-7, with a possible D match to TRBD1 (7 bases). The germline V gene encodes CDR1 SNHLY and CDR2 FYNNEI. V lost 6 bases to trimming and J lost 2 bases, with 14 bases between them. CDR3 length: 14 amino acids. The CDR3 DNA sequence: TGTGCCAGCAGCGGAGGGACAGACCCCTACGAGCAGTACTTC. It codes for CASSGGTDPYEQYF.

This clone was counted a single time. V gene TRBV18 combines with J gene TRBJ2-1; 13 bases line up with TRBD2. Germline CDR1 is KGHSH and CDR2 is LQKENI. The J segment lost 2 bases and the V segment lost 6 bases, leaving 4 bases of the junction unmatched. The CDR3 is 16 amino acids. This CDR3 is CASSLGTSGTYNEQFF. The CDR3 nucleotides are TGTGCCAGCTCCCTAGGGACTAGCGGGACCTACAATGAGCAGTTCTTC.

The J gene is TRBJ2-7, the V gene TRBV5-1; 10 nucleotides agree with TRBD2. The CDR3 has 15 amino acids. The V segment lost 4 bases and the J segment 5 bases; nucleotides outside the gene matches: 9. Germline CDR1 SGHRS, CDR2 YFSETQ. CDR3 DNA: TGCGCCAGCAGCCCCCTAGCGGGAGTATCCCACGAGCAGTACTTC. As protein: CASSPLAGVSHEQYF.

The chain combines TRBV11-3 with TRBJ1-1; no clear D gene. The germline V and J ends were trimmed by 6 bases and 7 bases, with 12 bases remaining between them. The germline CDR1 and CDR2 sequences are SGHNT and YENEEA. The CDR3 consists of 12 residues. In nucleotides, the CDR3 is TGTGCCAGCAGACTAGAAATGGGTGAAGCTTTCTTT. The encoded protein is CASRLEMGEAFF.

The V call is TRBV30, the J call TRBJ1-2; tentatively, D is TRBD1 (6 bases). This CDR3 is built from 13 residues. With 8 bases removed from V and 4 bases from J, the gap between germline ends came to 17 bases. Germline assignment: CDR1 GTSNPN and CDR2 SVGIG (reference sequence). CDR3 sequence (DNA): TGTGCCATGGAAGCGGGGGGCGGCTATGGCTACACCTTC. It yields the protein CAMEAGGGYGYTF.

The V gene is TRBV19, the J gene TRBJ1-1; D call uncertain. CDR3 size: 14 residues. The V gene's germline CDR1 is LNHDA and CDR2 SQIVND (reference sequence). Trimming removed 3 bases at V and 2 bases at J, with 10 bases between. CDR3 nucleotide sequence: TGTGCCAGTAGTATCGAGTCGCGAAACACTGAAGCTTTCTTT. It codes for CASSIESRNTEAFF.

The rearrangement joins TRBV19 to TRBJ2-5; 8 bases align to TRBD2. Germline values: CDR1 LNHDA, CDR2 SQIVND (reference sequence). J gave up 5 bases and V 6 bases, and 11 bases lay outside the gene matches. This CDR3 is built from 15 residues. This CDR3 reads CASSPVEAGEETQYF. The CDR3 DNA sequence: TGTGCCAGTAGCCCCGTGGAAGCGGGAGAGGAGACCCAGTACTTC.

The V gene is TRBV30, the J gene TRBJ1-1, with TRBD1 as a possible D gene (5 bases). Germline V CDR1 and CDR2: GTSNPN, SVGIG (reference sequence). This CDR3 has 16 residues. V lost 0 bases to trimming and J lost 2 bases, with 16 bases between them. In nucleotides, the CDR3 is TGTGCCTGGAGTGTACTGAGACAGCTAGAAAACACTGAAGCTTTCTTT. Protein product: CAWSVLRQLENTEAFF.

The CDR3 DNA reads TGTGCCACCTCTCTAACAGGGCAAAATCAGCCCCAGCATTTT. Encoded protein: CATSLTGQNQPQHF. The chain links TRBV24-1 to TRBJ1-5, with D tentatively TRBD1 (6 bases). Between the trimmed V and J ends, which lost 9 bases and 4 bases, there was a span of 15 bases. The CDR3 consists of 14 residues. CDR1 is KGHDR and CDR2 is SFDVKD in the germline V gene.

This clone showed up just a few times. The gene calls are TRBV6-5 and TRBJ2-7; 10 bases match TRBD1. This CDR3 comprises 13 residues. Losses at the gene ends were 5 bases for V and 5 bases for J; bases not matched to a gene: 3. From germline, CDR1 is MNHEY and CDR2 SVGAGI. CDR3 loop: CASSRDRGHEQYF. DNA for the CDR3: TGTGCCAGCAGTCGGGACAGGGGTCACGAGCAGTACTTC.

The rearrangement joins TRBV13 to TRBJ2-7; 12 bases map to TRBD2. This CDR3 spans 17 amino acids. Germline V gene lookup returns CDR1 PRHDT and CDR2 FYEKMQ (reference sequence). The V and J ends lost 4 bases and 4 bases, in that order; junction bases with no gene match: 11. The CDR3 region has the DNA TGTGCCAGCAGCTCAGATCGAATCACTAGCGGGAGGTACGAGCAGTACTTC. Amino acids: CASSSDRITSGRYEQYF.

The chain recombines TRBV5-1 with TRBJ2-7; TRBD1 matches at 8 bases. Germline V gene lookup returns CDR1 SGHRS and CDR2 YFSETQ. Trimming took 4 bases from V and 6 from J; bases not matched to a gene: 12. The CDR3 extends over 15 amino acids. CDR3 in DNA: TGCGCCAGCAGCACGACAGGGGCAAAGGGCCCCGAGCAGTACTTC. This translates into CASSTTGAKGPEQYF.

The V gene is TRBV9, the J gene TRBJ2-1; TRBD2 aligns across 9 bases. Per germline, CDR1 SGDLS and CDR2 YYNGEE. V trimming: 5 bases; J trimming: 2 bases; junction bases outside the gene matches: 17. This CDR3 spans 19 amino acids. The CDR3 bases are TGTGCCAGCAGTGTCACCTGGGGGGCTAGCGGGGACCCCTACAATGAGCAGTTCTTC. Translation gives CASSVTWGASGDPYNEQFF.

The chain links TRBV3-1 (or the pseudogene TRBV3-2) to TRBJ1-1; no firm D call. Germline V gene lookup returns CDR1 LGHDT and CDR2 YNNKEL (reference sequence). CDR3 length: 16 amino acids. Trimming removed 1 base from V and 1 base from J, with 13 bases in between. DNA of the CDR3: TGTGCCAGCAGCCAAGGATCCCTAATCTGGAACACTGAAGCTTTCTTT. This codes for CASSQGSLIWNTEAFF.

The chain is built from TRBV28 and TRBJ2-7, with 10 bases aligning to TRBD2. CDR3 size: 15 residues. CDR1 and CDR2 (germline): MDHEN, SYDVKM. V lost 6 bases to trimming and J lost 2 bases; unmatched junction nucleotides: 7. CDR3 nucleotide sequence: TGTGCCAGCAGCGCAAGACTAGCGGGTACCTACGAGCAGTACTTC. Translated: CASSARLAGTYEQYF. Full variable domain (rest looked up from reference TRBV28 and TRBJ2-7): DVKVTQSSRYLVKRTGEKVFLECVQDMDHENMFWYRQDPGLGLRLIYFSYDVKMKEKGDIPEGYSVSREKKERFSLILESASTNQTSMYLCASSARLAGTYEQYFGPGTRLTVT.

The J gene is TRBJ1-1, the V gene TRBV24-1; 8 nucleotides align to TRBD1. This CDR3 has 14 amino acids. Germline CDR1 reads KGHDR; CDR2 reads SFDVKD. The J segment lost 3 bases and the V segment lost 3 bases, leaving 2 bases of the junction unmatched. DNA for the CDR3: TGTGCCACCAGTGATGGGACAGGACACACTGAAGCTTTCTTT. It codes for CATSDGTGHTEAFF.